One and the same sample provided the 32 T cell receptor beta chains below, sequenced in a study of Tregs in tolerant kidney transplant recipients. Mixed chimerism was transient after nonmyeloablative marrow transplants from related graft donors. The protocol was immunoSEQ multiplex PCR, while the TCRdb copy is restricted to in-frame clones and leaves out a portion. This table lists tens of thousands of clones. Sample: CD4+ T cells from blood (PBMCs), taken 24 months after the transplant. The receptor source for this set is a human patient who received a combined kidney and bone marrow transplant. Some T cells may be supplied by the graft donor.

CDR3 DNA (partial): TGTGCCAGCTCATCCACTCTCCGTAGCACAGATACG. Translating it yields CASSSTLRSTDT. The whole CDR3 reads CASSSTLRSTDTQYF. V and J are TRBV18 and TRBJ2-3; D unclear. The read is 3 residues too short to cover the CDR3 end, so that end is filled in from the germline J gene. CDR3 length: 15 residues. Trimming pared 5 bases from V and 0 bases from J, leaving 12 bases between. Per the germline V gene, CDR1 is KGHSH and CDR2 is LQKENI.

About this clone: The sequence runs out 3 residues before the end of the CDR3; the remainder is reconstructed from the germline J gene. The chain uses TRBV28 and TRBJ2-2, with 9 bases identical to TRBD1. The CDR3 length is 15 residues. V lost 5 bases and J lost 4; bases outside the gene matches: 5. The germline V gene encodes CDR1 MDHEN and CDR2 SYDVKM. The CDR3 protein is CASSPGQGPTGELFF. Partial CDR3 DNA: TGTGCCAGCAGTCCAGGACAGGGGCCCACCGGGGAG.

The CDR3 bases that were read are TGTGCCAGCACCCCGCCGGGTGCCCAGAACACTGAA. Translating gives CASTPPGAQNTE. The full CDR3 reads CASTPPGAQNTEAFF. The genes are TRBV12-3 or TRBV12-4 and TRBJ1-1; D unclear. Read coverage stops 3 residues before the CDR3 terminus; the germline J gene supplies the remainder. The CDR3 is 15 residues long. The germline V and J ends were trimmed by 7 bases and 1 base, with 16 bases remaining between them.

A remark on this clone: The CDR3 goes on 3 residues after the read ends, and that part is filled in from the germline J gene. The chain employs TRBV7-7 and TRBJ2-3, with a weak D call TRBD1 (6 bases). Per germline, CDR1 SSHAT and CDR2 FNYEAQ (reference sequence). CDR3 size: 14 residues. The V gene lost 5 bases and the J gene lost 4 bases, with 13 bases spanning the gap. The CDR3: CASSPGHGADTQYF. The covered CDR3 bases are TGTGCCAGCAGCCCGGGACATGGGGCAGATACG. Variable domain in full (rest from reference TRBV7-7 and TRBJ2-3): GAGVSQSPRYKVTKRGQDVTLRCDPISSHATLYWYQQALGQGPEFLTYFNYEAQPDKSGLPSDRFSAERPEGSISTLTIQRTEQRDSAMYRCASSPGHGADTQYFGPGTRLTVL.

Regarding this clone: The CDR3 end is not reached by the read, which stops 3 residues before it; the germline J gene fills it in. The gene calls are TRBV20-1 and TRBJ1-5, with a weak D call TRBD1 (5 bases). The CDR3 runs 14 residues. Looked up from germline, CDR1 is DFQATT and CDR2 is SNEGSKA (reference sequence). The CDR3 spells CSAADAPGGHPQHF. The sequenced CDR3 bases are TGCAGTGCCGCCGATGCCCCCGGGGGTCATCCC.

In the case of this clone: The read ends 3 residues shy of where the CDR3 ends; the end is completed using the germline J gene. V gene TRBV20-1 combines with J gene TRBJ1-4, with D uncertain. The V end was cut by 2 bases, the J end by 5 bases, with 9 bases between. Germline CDR1 is DFQATT and CDR2 is SNEGSKA (reference sequence). The CDR3 has 13 amino acids. The chain's CDR3 is CSARKQLNEKLFF. The CDR3 DNA, read in part, is TGCAGTGCTAGAAAGCAACTAAATGAAAAA.

As regards this clone: The read falls 3 residues short of the CDR3 end, and the missing part is taken from the germline J gene. The V call is TRBV5-4, the J call TRBJ2-1; a possible D gene is TRBD2 (6 bases). CDR3 length equals 15 residues. Germline V gene data show CDR1 as SGHNT and CDR2 as YYREEE (reference sequence). V lost 1 base and J lost 4, with 12 bases in between. The CDR3 loop is CASSLPGTHYNEQFF. The sequenced part of the CDR3 DNA is TGTGCCAGCAGCTTGCCCGGGACTCATTACAATGAG.

Note on this clone: Read sequence stops 3 residues before the CDR3 end, and the germline J gene provides the missing end. The chain recombines TRBV5-1 with TRBJ2-3; the D gene is possibly TRBD2 (5 bases). V shed 4 bases and J shed 0 bases, with 9 bases lying between them. CDR3 size: 14 residues. Germline CDR1 is SGHRS and CDR2 is YFSETQ. CDR3 amino acids: CASSPLASTDTQYF. CDR3 DNA (partial): TGCGCCAGCAGCCCTCTAGCTAGCACAGATACG.

Notes on this clone: The read terminates 3 residues before the CDR3 end, so the remaining end is supplied by the germline J gene. This chain connects TRBV7-8 to TRBJ1-6; D perhaps matches TRBD1 (5 bases). V lost 1 base and J 7 bases, leaving 20 bases between the germline ends. CDR1 SGHVS and CDR2 FQNEAQ come from the germline V gene. The CDR3 consists of 18 residues. Partial CDR3 DNA: TGTGCCAGCAGCTTAGTTTTACAGGCGAGAAACCTGAATTCACCC. Its translation is CASSLVLQARNLNSP. The full CDR3 is CASSLVLQARNLNSPLHF.

Details on this clone: Read data end 3 residues before the CDR3 end; the end is taken from the germline J gene. The gene calls are TRBV28 and TRBJ2-1; D is possibly TRBD2 (6 bases). CDR3 length: 17 residues. Trimming left V 5 bases short and J 3 bases short, with 20 bases between. Per germline, CDR1 MDHEN and CDR2 SYDVKM. The CDR3 protein is CASSPYGDSRSYNEQFF. The DNA read from the CDR3 is TGTGCCAGCAGTCCCTACGGGGACTCTAGGAGCTACAATGAG. Filled out from reference TRBV28 and TRBJ2-1, the complete variable domain reads DVKVTQSSRYLVKRTGEKVFLECVQDMDHENMFWYRQDPGLGLRLIYFSYDVKMKEKGDIPEGYSVSREKKERFSLILESASTNQTSMYLCASSPYGDSRSYNEQFFGPGTRLTVL.

Comments on this clone: The read ends 3 residues early relative to the CDR3; the germline J gene fills the gap. The chain carries TRBV7-8 and TRBJ2-5; no definite D call. Trimming stripped 5 bases from V and 5 bases from J, with 6 bases between. This CDR3 is 11 amino acids long. Germline lookup yields CDR1 SGHVS and CDR2 FQNEAQ. The CDR3 loop reads CASSLQETQYF. CDR3 bases read: TGTGCCAGCAGCCTCCAGGAGACC.

With respect to this clone: The read terminates 3 residues before the CDR3 end, so the remaining end is supplied by the germline J gene. The chain recombines TRBV20-1 with TRBJ1-1; D unresolved. With 2 bases removed from V and 0 bases from J, the gap between germline ends came to 10 bases. The CDR3 spans 14 residues. Germline V gene lookup returns CDR1 DFQATT and CDR2 SNEGSKA (reference sequence). Incomplete CDR3 DNA: TGCAGTGCTAGACGTGATAGCATGAACACTGAA. Translation: CSARRDSMNTE. The full-length CDR3 reads as CSARRDSMNTEAFF.

The DNA read from the CDR3 is TGTGCCAGTAGTGCCACCGGGACAGGGGGCAGGAAGACC. Its protein product is CASSATGTGGRKT. The entire CDR3 sequence reads CASSATGTGGRKTQYF. The genes are TRBV19 and TRBJ2-5; the match to TRBD1 covers 12 bases. From the germline J gene comes the end of the CDR3, since the read stops 3 residues before it. Germline assignment: CDR1 LNHDA and CDR2 SQIVND (reference sequence). Trimming took 5 bases from V and 6 from J; bases not matched to a gene: 10. This CDR3 is 16 amino acids long.

As concerns this clone: Read data end 3 residues before the CDR3 end; the end is taken from the germline J gene. The chain is built from TRBV29-1 and TRBJ2-7, with TRBD2 identical over 9 bases. CDR1 and CDR2 from the germline V gene are SQVTM and ANQGSEA. CDR3 size: 15 residues. V gave up 0 bases and J gave up 1 base; unmatched junction bases: 4. The CDR3 spells CSVEDPSGISYEQYF. The sequenced CDR3 bases are TGCAGCGTTGAAGACCCTAGCGGGATTTCCTACGAG.

Remarks on this clone: Germline and junction disagree at one end, which may indicate a read error. Read data end 3 residues before the CDR3 end; the end is taken from the germline J gene. The chain is built from TRBV4-2 and TRBJ1-2; no definite D call. This CDR3 contains 14 residues. Germline-derived CDR1 and CDR2 are LGHNA and YNFKEQ. Partial CDR3 DNA: TGCGCCAGCAACCCCGAAAGGGCTCTCTATGGC. Protein product: CASNPERALYG. The complete CDR3 reads CASNPERALYGYTF.

A note on this clone: The read is 3 residues too short to cover the CDR3 end, so that end is filled in from the germline J gene. The chain carries TRBV5-4 and TRBJ2-5, with 13 bases that match TRBD2. Trimming removed 3 bases from V and 5 bases from J; junction bases left unmatched: 7. This CDR3 has 16 residues. The germline gives CDR1 SGHNT, CDR2 YYREEE (reference sequence). The CDR3 DNA, read in part, is TGTGCCAGCAGCTCCCCTGGGACTAGCGGGATCGAGACC. Protein product: CASSSPGTSGIET. The whole CDR3 protein reads CASSSPGTSGIETQYF.

Remarks on this clone: Read sequence stops 3 residues before the CDR3 end, and the germline J gene provides the missing end. V gene TRBV7-8 combines with J gene TRBJ2-7; tentative D call: TRBD2 (5 bases). The germline V gene encodes CDR1 SGHVS and CDR2 FQNEAQ. This CDR3 has 12 residues. Trimming pared 1 base from V and 4 bases from J, leaving 5 bases between. The CDR3 DNA, read in part, is TGTGCCAGCAGCTTAGAGCGGTACGAG. Encoded protein: CASSLERYE. The full CDR3 sequence reads CASSLERYEQYF.

About this clone itself: With the read ending 3 residues before the CDR3 end, the germline J gene is used to fill in that end. The rearrangement uses TRBV20-1 and TRBJ2-7; 10 bases map to TRBD1. Germline V gene lookup returns CDR1 DFQATT and CDR2 SNEGSKA (reference sequence). The CDR3 covers 16 residues. V dropped 0 bases and J dropped 2; count of bases not matched to a gene: 7. The CDR3 sequence: CSARDPGQGEAYEQYF. Partial CDR3 DNA: TGCAGTGCTAGAGACCCCGGACAGGGGGAAGCCTACGAG.

The DNA read from the CDR3 is TGTGCCAGCAGCGTAGACCAGACCGGGGAG. Its protein product is CASSVDQTGE. The whole CDR3 region reads CASSVDQTGELFF. This chain joins TRBV9 and TRBJ2-2; D unresolved. The observed sequence ends 3 residues before the CDR3 terminus, with the missing tail filled in from the germline J gene. Germline CDR1 is SGDLS and CDR2 is YYNGEE. Trimming cost V 0 bases and J 5 bases, with 5 bases left between them. There are 13 residues in the CDR3.

Concerning this clone itself: The CDR3 end falls 3 residues outside the read, so it is completed with the germline J gene. This rearrangement joins TRBV19 to TRBJ1-1; possibly TRBD1 for D (5 bases). Germline V lookup: CDR1 LNHDA, CDR2 SQIVND (reference sequence). The CDR3 spans 15 residues. V was cut by 6 bases and J by 3 bases, with 17 bases left in between. CDR3 amino acids: CASSSPPRADTEAFF. CDR3 bases read: TGTGCCAGTAGCTCGCCCCCCAGGGCGGACACTGAA.

Remarks on this clone: The read stops 3 residues short of the end of the CDR3; the missing end is completed from the germline J gene. The V and J genes are TRBV18 and TRBJ2-1; TRBD2 matches 13 bases. This CDR3 comprises 16 residues. Germline V gives CDR1 KGHSH, CDR2 LQKENI. V shed 3 bases and J 5 bases; nucleotides not matched to a gene: 4. The part of the CDR3 DNA that was read is TGTGCCAGCTCACCCGGACTAGCGGGAGTTCACAATGAG. As protein: CASSPGLAGVHNE. The full CDR3 reads CASSPGLAGVHNEQFF.

Concerning this clone itself: The read terminates 3 residues before the CDR3 end, so the remaining end is supplied by the germline J gene. The chain joins TRBV7-8 to TRBJ1-5; D uncertain. Trimming took off 4 bases at V and 2 bases at J, with 9 bases between the two ends. CDR1 and CDR2 from the germline V gene are SGHVS and FQNEAQ. This CDR3 is 14 amino acids long. The CDR3 is CASSSTTGNQPQHF. CDR3 DNA (partial): TGTGCCAGCAGCTCCACCACGGGCAATCAGCCC.

Notes on this clone: The read ends 3 residues shy of where the CDR3 ends; the end is completed using the germline J gene. V gene TRBV13 combines with J gene TRBJ2-3, with D perhaps matching TRBD2 (6 bases). Germline lookup yields CDR1 PRHDT and CDR2 FYEKMQ (reference sequence). This CDR3 comprises 16 residues. The V gene lost 7 bases and the J gene lost 0 bases, with 17 bases spanning the gap. CDR3 DNA, as far as it was read: TGTGCCAGCACCTTCCCCATTAGCGGAAGCACAGATACG. Translation: CASTFPISGSTDT. The full CDR3 reads CASTFPISGSTDTQYF.

Note on this clone: Read sequence stops 3 residues before the CDR3 end, and the germline J gene provides the missing end. V is TRBV4-2 and J is TRBJ1-4; D is undetermined. The CDR3 length is 17 residues. CDR1 is LGHNA, CDR2 YNFKEQ, per germline. Trimming stripped 4 bases from V and 0 bases from J, with 15 bases between. CDR3 region: CASSPTAGIATNEKLFF. CDR3 DNA (partial): TGTGCCAGCAGCCCTACTGCGGGGATTGCAACTAATGAAAAA.

Points on this clone: The read gets to within 3 residues of the CDR3 end, and the germline J gene fills in the rest. V gene TRBV20-1 combines with J gene TRBJ2-2; 9 bases match TRBD2. This CDR3 contains 15 residues. J gave up 2 bases and V 3 bases, and 4 bases lay outside the gene matches. CDR1 and CDR2 from the germline V gene are DFQATT and SNEGSKA (reference sequence). The CDR3 reads CSARNSGRNTGELFF. The sequenced CDR3 bases are TGCAGTGCTAGGAATAGCGGGAGAAACACCGGGGAG.

A remark on this clone: The read gets to within 3 residues of the CDR3 end, and the germline J gene fills in the rest. The genes are TRBV9 and TRBJ2-5; D might be TRBD2 (5 bases). CDR1 is SGDLS, CDR2 YYNGEE, per germline. V gave up 0 bases and J gave up 4 bases, with 7 bases separating them. The CDR3 covers 13 residues. Incomplete CDR3 DNA: TGTGCCAGCAGCGTAGGTAGCGCAGAGACC. Protein sequence: CASSVGSAET. The whole CDR3 protein reads CASSVGSAETQYF.

Turning to this clone: The read terminates 3 residues ahead of where the CDR3 ends, so the germline J gene completes it. This rearrangement joins TRBV5-1 to TRBJ2-3; 10 bases align to TRBD1. This CDR3 contains 15 residues. Per germline, CDR1 SGHRS and CDR2 YFSETQ. V lost 0 bases and J lost 6; bases outside the gene matches: 4. The covered CDR3 bases are TGCGCCAGCAGCTTGGCGGGACAGGGGAAGGATACG. It translates to CASSLAGQGKDT. From start to end, the CDR3 is CASSLAGQGKDTQYF.

On this clone: The CDR3 goes on 3 residues after the read ends, and that part is filled in from the germline J gene. The chain employs TRBV5-5 and TRBJ2-5, with 7 bases matching TRBD1. The germline V gene has CDR1 SGHKS and CDR2 YYEKEE (reference sequence). V trimming: 4 bases; J trimming: 2 bases; junction bases outside the gene matches: 2. The CDR3 is 13 amino acids. This CDR3 reads CASSTRGQETQYF. The part of the CDR3 DNA that was read is TGTGCCAGCAGCACCAGGGGGCAAGAGACC.

To note about this clone: The read ends 3 residues early relative to the CDR3; the germline J gene fills the gap. The chain recombines TRBV28 with TRBJ1-3; D remains unclear. Trimming removed 6 bases from V and 0 bases from J, with 9 bases in between. Germline-derived CDR1 and CDR2 are MDHEN and SYDVKM. The CDR3 is 14 residues long. The sequenced part of the CDR3 DNA is TGTGCCAGCAGATCGTCAGTCTCTGGAAACACC. Encoded protein: CASRSSVSGNT. In full, the CDR3 reads CASRSSVSGNTIYF.

With respect to this clone: The CDR3 end falls 3 residues outside the read, so it is completed with the germline J gene. The chain combines TRBV19 with TRBJ2-7; 7 bases align to TRBD1. The germline CDR1 and CDR2 sequences are LNHDA and SQIVND (reference sequence). Trimming cost V 2 bases and J 3 bases; bases outside gene matches: 4. This CDR3 spans 14 amino acids. CDR3 DNA, as far as it was read: TGTGCCAGTAGTATAAGGGACAGCCTCTACGAG. This codes for CASSIRDSLYE. The full CDR3 is CASSIRDSLYEQYF.

CDR3 bases read: TGTGCCAGCAGCTTAGCGGGGACAGGAAACACC. Amino acid sequence: CASSLAGTGNT. The full CDR3 is CASSLAGTGNTIYF. The gene calls are TRBV7-2 and TRBJ1-3; D is perhaps TRBD1 (6 bases). With the read ending 3 residues before the CDR3 end, the germline J gene is used to fill in that end. CDR3 length: 14 amino acids. V gave up 0 bases and J gave up 4 bases, with 7 bases separating them. The germline V gene encodes CDR1 SGHTA and CDR2 FQGNSA.

Notes on this clone: The read terminates 3 residues before the CDR3 end, so the remaining end is supplied by the germline J gene. This sequence joins TRBV30 and TRBJ2-3, with D perhaps TRBD1 (5 bases). From germline, CDR1 is GTSNPN and CDR2 SVGIG (reference sequence). This CDR3 comprises 14 residues. V dropped 7 bases and J dropped 2 bases, with 16 bases sitting between them. The DNA read from the CDR3 is TGTGCCTTGAGACCAGGGTCCTTCACAGATACG. It specifies CALRPGSFTDT. The CDR3, in full, reads CALRPGSFTDTQYF.